The subject of this entry is one TCR beta chain. The antigen remains unidentified. The read terminates 3 residues before the CDR3 end, so the remaining end is supplied by the germline J gene. Germline lookup yields CDR1 DFQATT and CDR2 SNEGSKA (reference sequence). V lost 5 bases and J 3 bases, leaving 11 bases between the germline ends. This CDR3 has 12 residues. This sample is part of a study of T cells in women clearing cervical HPV infection. General study results and limits: TRBV6-7 abundance was lower in cases than controls (approximately 0.11% versus 0.16%). T-cell numbers per sample were unknown and may explain richness differences.

Sequenced by immunoSEQ multiplex PCR; TCRdb stores in-frame clones only, minus some. The repertoire table contains some 30,000 clones. V and J are TRBV20-1 and TRBJ2-7; TRBD2 is a possible D gene (5 bases). Material for sequencing was blood buffy coat. This clonotype was obtained from a woman aged 18 to 75 with a cervical HPV16 infection that either progressed to CIN3+ or cleared (not recorded which). CDR3 amino acids: CSASRSGYEQYF. Incomplete CDR3 DNA: TGCAGTGCTTCCCGGAGCGGCTACGAG.